The clone carrying this T cell receptor (beta chain) turned up a few times. The sample comes from a study of spatial heterogeneity in lung cancer. Time point indicated: blood at routine non-recurrence follow-up after resection. From tumor, nontumor lung or frozen PBMC, whole RNA was taken unsorted for sequencing. One entry per CDR3 protein, called by TCRdb with MiXCR from the 5' RACE reads. The sample lists fewer than 60,000 distinct CDR3 sequences; around 7% were seen once. The germline CDR1 and CDR2 sequences are SGHTA and FQGNSA. Trimming took off 6 bases at V and 1 base at J, with 20 bases between the two ends. The CDR3 totals 17 residues.

The rearrangement joins TRBV7-2 to TRBJ2-3; perhaps TRBD1 as D (7 bases). Source: PBMCs, taken at follow-up. This clonotype originated in a female donor with early-stage non-small cell lung cancer. The CDR3 protein is CASRFRGERFRTDTQYF. The CDR3 nucleotides read TGTGCCAGCAGATTCAGGGGGGAACGGTTCCGCACAGATACGCAGTATTTT.